The sequence of this T cell receptor (beta chain) was determined in a study of a mutant IDH1 vaccine in newly diagnosed glioma. Whole-study findings and limits: Top-clonotype changes in peripheral T cells seemed unrelated to pseudoprogression.

Trimming removed 5 bases from V and 5 bases from J, with 19 bases in between. This CDR3 contains 15 residues. From germline, CDR1 is SGHRS and CDR2 YFSETQ. Remarks on this clone: What it binds is not known.

Time point indicated: week 5, during vaccination. All doses held 300 ug of mutant IDH1 20-mer peptide, with topical imiquimod. Each donor presented with a new WHO grade 3 or 4 astrocytoma that tested IDH1-mutant and showed ATRX loss. TCRdb's copy holds only in-frame clones and misses some; the assay was immunoSEQ multiplex PCR. The table has 40,000 or so clones, 70% to 90% seen once; the top ten hold around 1.8%. This specimen was PBMCs, taken from a glioma patient whose treatment included an IDH1 peptide vaccine. The V and J genes are TRBV5-1 and TRBJ2-5; D is possibly TRBD1 or TRBD2 (5 bases each). The TCR sequence derives from a man aged 35 to 55 with glioma. In DNA, the CDR3 is TGCGCCAGCAGTTGGACCGGGACGGATGTGGAGACCCAGTACTTC. It is translated as CASSWTGTDVETQYF.